The 17 T cell receptor beta chains below come from one sample, sequenced in a study of T-cell memory formation after mild COVID-19. TCRdb re-derived calls from the 5' RACE reads in MiXCR, one entry per CDR3 protein. The sample includes over 500,000 distinct CDR3 sequences, 17% of them seen just once. The sequencing input was PBMCs or a T cell subset sorted from them (not recorded which). These receptors were taken from an adult woman who had mild COVID-19 (a few samples of this study predate the infection). Cell type and time point are not known.

At least ten counts were recorded for this clonotype. The chain uses TRBV7-8 and TRBJ2-1; 7 nucleotides align to TRBD1. In germline, CDR1 is SGHVS, CDR2 FQNEAQ. This CDR3 is built from 15 residues. The trim removed 5 bases at V and 3 bases at J, leaving 7 bases unmatched. DNA for the CDR3: TGTGCCAGCAGCCCTCCAAGGGACAGCTACAATGAGCAGTTCTTC. Its protein product is CASSPPRDSYNEQFF. Combining the CDR3 with reference TRBV7-8 and TRBJ2-1 gives the whole variable domain GAGVSQSPRYKVAKRGQDVALRCDPISGHVSLFWYQQALGQGPEFLTYFQNEAQLDKSGLPSDRFFAERPEGSVSTLKIQRTQQEDSAVYLCASSPPRDSYNEQFFGPGTRLTVL.

The V gene is TRBV20-1, the J gene TRBJ2-3; 7 nucleotides match TRBD1. Germline values: CDR1 DFQATT, CDR2 SNEGSKA (reference sequence). V dropped 5 bases and J dropped 2; count of bases not matched to a gene: 13. This CDR3 region has 16 residues. The CDR3 DNA is TGCAGTGCTGGTCCCGGAGACAGGGCCCTCACAGATACGCAGTATTTT. Translating it yields CSAGPGDRALTDTQYF.

There are a few counts of this clonotype. V usage is TRBV24-1 and J usage is TRBJ2-2; unclear D gene. Between the trimmed V and J ends, which lost 3 bases and 2 bases, there was a span of 6 bases. This CDR3 comprises 14 residues. CDR1 is KGHDR, CDR2 SFDVKD, per germline. The CDR3 region has the DNA TGTGCCACCAGTGATCCACACAACACCGGGGAGCTGTTTTTT. Protein product: CATSDPHNTGELFF.

This clonotype was counted between two and nine times. The chain recombines TRBV7-9 with TRBJ2-3; 8 bases are a match to TRBD2. The CDR3 is 15 amino acids. Germline V lookup: CDR1 SEHNR, CDR2 FQNEAQ (reference sequence). The J segment lost 1 base and the V segment lost 4 bases, leaving 4 bases of the junction unmatched. Here the CDR3 reads CASSSRGGRTDTQYF. CDR3 bases: TGTGCCAGCAGCTCCCGGGGGGGACGCACAGATACGCAGTATTTT.

The chain has TRBV6-6 and TRBJ2-1; possibly TRBD2 for D (6 bases). V was cut by 6 bases and J by 6 bases, with 12 bases left in between. The germline gives CDR1 MNHNY, CDR2 SVGAGI (reference sequence). The CDR3 extends over 13 amino acids. The CDR3 nucleotides are TGTGCCAGCAGAGAGAGTAGCGGCAATGAGCAGTTCTTC. This encodes CASRESSGNEQFF.

The rearrangement links TRBV12-3 or TRBV12-4 to TRBJ2-2, with TRBD2 identical over 10 bases. V trimming: 6 bases; J trimming: 7 bases; junction bases outside the gene matches: 5. The CDR3 consists of 14 residues. In DNA form, the CDR3 reads TGTGCCAGCAGGCTAGCGGGAGCAATCGGGGAGCTGTTTTTT. Translating it yields CASRLAGAIGELFF.

This clonotype was counted a few times. The chain has TRBV6-5 and TRBJ2-3; 11 bases align to TRBD2. Germline V gives CDR1 MNHEY, CDR2 SVGAGI. The V gene end was trimmed by 4 bases and the J gene end by 0 bases; junction bases not matched to a gene: 3. CDR3 length: 16 amino acids. CDR3 sequence reads: CASSLTSGTSTDTQYF. DNA of the CDR3: TGTGCCAGCAGTTTGACTAGCGGGACTAGCACAGATACGCAGTATTTT.

The sample holds a few counts of this clonotype. This chain joins TRBV4-1 and TRBJ1-5; possible D gene TRBD1, 6 bases. This CDR3 spans 16 amino acids. Germline assignment: CDR1 MGHRA and CDR2 YSYEKL. Deletions cut 4 bases from V and 1 base from J, with 14 bases between. The chain's CDR3 is CASSPQGIKSNQPQHF. Written as DNA, the CDR3 is TGCGCCAGCAGCCCACAGGGTATTAAGAGCAATCAGCCCCAGCATTTT.

The DNA of the CDR3 is TGTGCCAGCAGCGTCGACAGGAGAGGGTCAGAAGCTTTCTTT. It encodes CASSVDRRGSEAFF. The V call is TRBV5-6, the J call TRBJ1-1; D perhaps matches TRBD1 (6 bases). CDR1 is SGHDT, CDR2 YYEEEE, per germline. Trimming pared 4 bases from V and 8 bases from J, leaving 18 bases between. The CDR3 runs 14 residues.

The chain couples TRBV18 to TRBJ2-1; D unclear. Germline V gene lookup returns CDR1 KGHSH and CDR2 LQKENI. The V end was cut by 0 bases, the J end by 8 bases, with 14 bases between. The CDR3 runs 15 residues. The CDR3 is CASSPPNYGFHEQFF. Written as DNA, the CDR3 is TGTGCCAGCTCACCACCAAACTACGGGTTTCATGAGCAGTTCTTC.

This clonotype appeared a few times. The V call is TRBV7-3, the J call TRBJ2-3, with 9 bases lining up with TRBD1. This CDR3 is built from 14 residues. CDR1 and CDR2 from the germline V gene are SGHTA and FQGTGA. Trimming took 5 bases from V and 8 from J; bases not matched to a gene: 8. CDR3 sequence: CASSTGTGKVTQYF. CDR3 in DNA: TGTGCCAGCAGCACCGGGACAGGGAAAGTTACGCAGTATTTT. The full variable domain, completed using reference TRBV7-3 and TRBJ2-3, is GAGVSQTPSNKVTEKGKYVELRCDPISGHTALYWYRQSLGQGPEFLIYFQGTGAADDSGLPNDRFFAVRPEGSVSTLKIQRTERGDSAVYLCASSTGTGKVTQYFGPGTRLTVL.

This clonotype was seen at least ten times. This chain links TRBV12-3 or TRBV12-4 with TRBJ2-7, with 10 bases fitting TRBD2. This CDR3 contains 13 residues. V gave up 8 bases and J gave up 2 bases; unmatched junction bases: 3. The CDR3 sequence: CASGAGGAYEQYF. For the CDR3, the DNA is TGTGCCAGCGGAGCGGGGGGGGCCTACGAGCAGTACTTC.

This clonotype has only a few counts. V gene TRBV19 combines with J gene TRBJ2-7; TRBD1 agrees at 7 bases. The V gene end was trimmed by 4 bases and the J gene end by 1 base; junction bases not matched to a gene: 7. Germline V gene lookup returns CDR1 LNHDA and CDR2 SQIVND (reference sequence). The CDR3 sequence is 15 residues long. This chain's CDR3 is CASSSYEGASYEQYF. CDR3 sequence (DNA): TGTGCCAGTAGTAGCTATGAGGGGGCTTCCTACGAGCAGTACTTC.

This clonotype was seen more than once but under ten times. The V call is TRBV20-1, the J call TRBJ2-5, with TRBD2 identical over 9 bases. V lost 6 bases to trimming and J lost 3 bases; unmatched junction nucleotides: 11. CDR1 is DFQATT, CDR2 SNEGSKA, per germline (reference sequence). The CDR3 loop spans 15 amino acids. CDR3 DNA sequence: TGCAGTGCGAGTCGGCTAGCGGGGTTCAAAGAGACCCAGTACTTC. Encoded protein: CSASRLAGFKETQYF.

This chain uses TRBV9 with TRBJ2-1; TRBD1 is a possible D gene (5 bases). V was shortened by 2 bases and J by 3 bases, with 12 bases between the two germline ends. There are 15 residues in the CDR3. Germline CDR1 SGDLS, CDR2 YYNGEE. DNA for the CDR3: TGTGCCAGCAGCGTTGGAACAGGCAACTACAATGAGCAGTTCTTC. It is translated as CASSVGTGNYNEQFF. Full variable domain (rest looked up from reference TRBV9 and TRBJ2-1): DSGVTQTPKHLITATGQRVTLRCSPRSGDLSVYWYQQSLDQGLQFLIQYYNGEERAKGNILERFSAQQFPDLHSELNLSSLELGDSALYFCASSVGTGNYNEQFFGPGTRLTVL.

There are a few counts of this clonotype. The CDR3 here is CASSVDRARMETQYF. The CDR3 DNA follows: TGTGCCAGCAGCGTCGACAGAGCCAGAATGGAGACCCAGTACTTC. The chain employs TRBV2 and TRBJ2-5; weak D call: TRBD1 (5 bases). With 6 bases removed from V and 5 bases from J, the gap between germline ends came to 19 bases. The germline CDR1 and CDR2 sequences are SNHLY and FYNNEI. The CDR3 has 15 residues.

This clonotype was seen ten or more times. V usage is TRBV5-4 and J usage is TRBJ1-1; D might be TRBD1 (6 bases). Germline CDR1 reads SGHNT; CDR2 reads YYREEE (reference sequence). The CDR3 sequence is 13 residues long. Trimming cost V 0 bases and J 8 bases, with 11 bases left between them. The CDR3 region is CASSLDYDREAFF. For the CDR3, the DNA is TGTGCCAGCAGCTTGGATTACGACAGGGAAGCTTTCTTT.